This entry describes one TCR beta chain. The data belong to a study of blood T cell repertoires in COVID-19. Study-level background: Acute-phase and convalescent COVID-19 samples originated in the United States, Italy and Spain. In each case, the material was cDNA or gDNA derived from T cells, B-cell-depleted T cells, or PBMCs.

V dropped 4 bases and J dropped 2; count of bases not matched to a gene: 4. CDR1 is MNHNY, CDR2 SVGAGI, per germline (reference sequence). The CDR3 covers 15 residues. The assay was immunoSEQ multiplex PCR, and TCRdb's table has in-frame clones only and misses some. Altogether 150,000 to 200,000 clones are present, over 80% being singletons, with the ten largest covering 6.5% to 8.5%. Material: peripheral blood. The chain employs TRBV6-6 and TRBJ1-5, with 8 nucleotides matching TRBD1. This TCR derives from a woman aged 40 to 49 with COVID-19, enrolled during active disease. As DNA, the CDR3 is TGTGCCAGCAGTTCACAGGGGGATGGCAATCAGCCCCAGCATTTT. It codes for CASSSQGDGNQPQHF.